The T cell receptor beta chain under discussion was sequenced for a study of CD8+ T cells in alopecia areata. Study at large: Scoring treated patients' severity relied on the percentage of scalp area affected. Study-wide points: Whether baseline CD8+ expansion is linked to response remains uncertain, given a single nonresponder.

CDR1 SGHRS and CDR2 YFSETQ come from the germline V gene. The V gene lost 3 bases and the J gene lost 1 base, with 8 bases spanning the gap. This CDR3 contains 13 residues. This clone turned up a few times. Its antigen is unknown. Treatment given: oral pan-JAK inhibitor, 5-10 mg twice daily. PBMCs served as the source from which CD4+ and CD8+ T cells were sorted. The sequencing template was cDNA reverse transcribed from extracted RNA. Assay: immunoSEQ multiplex PCR; the TCRdb copy retains only in-frame clones and omits some. The repertoire holds roughly 60,000 clones, with around 42% as singletons. This sequence was found in a human donor with alopecia areata. Sequencing was performed on CD8+ T cells sorted from blood, taken at approximately week 37, from a patient treated with tofacitinib. The V gene is TRBV5-1, the J gene TRBJ2-7, with a weak D call TRBD2 (6 bases). CDR3 nucleotide sequence: TGCGCCAGCAGCTGGGGGGAGTCCTACGAGCAGTACTTC. Encoded protein: CASSWGESYEQYF.